The 31 T cell receptor beta chains below all came from one sample that was sequenced in a study of CD8 T cells in ankylosing spondylitis. TCRdb used MiXCR to reprocess the 5' RACE reads, holding one entry per CDR3 protein. This sample has roughly 180,000 distinct CDR3 sequences, with roughly 13% found just once. Sequencing input: blood, either unsorted or a sorted T cell fraction (not recorded which). The receptors come from a male donor with ankylosing spondylitis or in good health (not recorded which).

This clonotype was observed a few times. This chain connects TRBV7-2 to TRBJ2-7, with D possibly being TRBD2 (6 bases). The CDR3 consists of 14 residues. Germline V CDR1 and CDR2: SGHTA, FQGNSA. V dropped 2 bases and J dropped 7 bases, with 15 bases sitting between them. The CDR3 sequence: CASSLLGGPGEQYF. The CDR3 DNA reads TGTGCCAGCAGCTTACTCGGAGGGCCAGGGGAGCAGTACTTC.

This clonotype occurred a few times. The V call is TRBV4-1, the J call TRBJ2-7; D call uncertain. With 2 bases removed from V and 3 bases from J, the gap between germline ends came to 11 bases. The V gene's germline CDR1 is MGHRA and CDR2 YSYEKL. This CDR3 comprises 14 residues. CDR3 DNA sequence: TGCGCCAGCAGCCAAAGAATCCCAGACTACGAGCAGTACTTC. Translated, it gives CASSQRIPDYEQYF.

This clonotype has a handful of counts. V gene TRBV29-1 combines with J gene TRBJ2-7, with 7 nucleotides matching TRBD2. The CDR3 runs 13 residues. V gave up 4 bases and J gave up 3 bases; unmatched junction bases: 6. CDR1 and CDR2 (germline): SQVTM, ANQGSEA. Written as DNA, the CDR3 is TGCAGCGTTGGAAGCGGGACTCTCTACGAGCAGTACTTC. Its translation: CSVGSGTLYEQYF.

This chain uses TRBV12-3 or TRBV12-4 with TRBJ2-1; D gene unclear. There are 15 residues in the CDR3. Trimming removed 4 bases from V and 5 bases from J, with 15 bases in between. The CDR3 DNA sequence: TGTGCCAGCAGTTCCGGACCCGCCGTCAACAATGAGCAGTTCTTC. Translation gives CASSSGPAVNNEQFF.

The chain is built from TRBV6-1 and TRBJ2-1; D may be TRBD1 or TRBD2 (5 bases each). Germline CDR1 and CDR2: MNHNS and SASEGT. The CDR3 sequence is 11 residues long. Trimming left V 10 bases short and J 9 bases short, with 13 bases between. As DNA, the CDR3 is TGTGCCACCCACGAGGGGTCTGAGCAGTTCTTC. Translation gives CATHEGSEQFF.

The V gene is TRBV9, the J gene TRBJ1-2; D is uncertain. Germline V gene sequence: CDR1 SGDLS, CDR2 YYNGEE. This CDR3 is built from 15 residues. Trimming took off 0 bases at V and 4 bases at J, with 13 bases between the two ends. CDR3 nucleotide sequence: TGTGCCAGCAGCGTAGTGGGGAAGAGCTTCTATGGCTACACCTTC. It translates to CASSVVGKSFYGYTF.

Note on this clonotype: At one end, the junction sequence differs from germline, possibly due to a read error. The V and J genes are TRBV10-1 and TRBJ2-3; D possibly corresponds to TRBD1 (6 bases). The CDR3 consists of 15 residues. Germline values: CDR1 WNHNN, CDR2 SYGVQD (reference sequence). The CDR3 DNA reads as TGCGCCAGCAGTGAGGACAGGAACGGAGGAGATGCGCAGTATTTT. This codes for CASSEDRNGGDAQYF.

In this sample, this clonotype turned up a few times. The chain carries TRBV5-5 and TRBJ2-3, with 8 bases aligning to TRBD2. The CDR3 totals 15 residues. The J segment lost 2 bases and the V segment lost 2 bases, leaving 4 bases of the junction unmatched. CDR1 is SGHKS and CDR2 is YYEKEE in the germline V gene (reference sequence). In nucleotides, the CDR3 is TGTGCCAGCAGCTTTAGCGGGGCCGCCACAGATACGCAGTATTTT. Its protein is CASSFSGAATDTQYF.

This clonotype was observed a few times. The rearrangement joins TRBV6-1 to TRBJ2-7; TRBD2 aligns across 10 bases. The V and J ends lost 8 bases and 1 base, in that order; junction bases with no gene match: 8. Looked up from germline, CDR1 is MNHNS and CDR2 is SASEGT. The CDR3 contains 15 residues. The CDR3: CASRELLAGSYEQYF. The CDR3 DNA reads as TGTGCCAGCCGGGAGTTACTAGCGGGGTCCTACGAGCAGTACTTC.

The rearrangement joins TRBV5-1 to TRBJ2-4; D unclear. This CDR3 comprises 16 residues. CDR1 SGHRS and CDR2 YFSETQ come from the germline V gene. V shed 4 bases and J shed 0 bases, with 14 bases lying between them. The CDR3 sequence: CASSALGRRAKNIQYF. CDR3 in DNA: TGCGCCAGCAGCGCTTTGGGCAGGAGAGCCAAAAACATTCAGTACTTC. The full variable domain, in which reference TRBV5-1 and TRBJ2-4 provide the parts outside the CDR3, is KAGVTQTPRYLIKTRGQQVTLSCSPISGHRSVSWYQQTPGQGLQFLFEYFSETQRNKGNFPGRFSGRQFSNSRSEMNVSTLELGDSALYLCASSALGRRAKNIQYFGAGTRLSVL.

The J gene is TRBJ2-7, the V gene TRBV10-3; 11 bases are a match to TRBD1. This CDR3 is 18 amino acids long. Germline lookup yields CDR1 ENHRY and CDR2 SYGVKD. Trimming cost V 6 bases and J 4 bases; bases outside gene matches: 17. The CDR3 nucleotides are TGTGCCATCAGGGACCCCTCTGGGGGACAGGGGGGCGTTTACGAGCAGTACTTC. It yields the protein CAIRDPSGGQGGVYEQYF.

This clonotype has just a few counts. CDR3 amino acids: CASSPRETTYEQYF. In nucleotides, the CDR3 is TGTGCCAGCAGTCCCCGGGAGACTACCTACGAGCAGTACTTC. The chain combines TRBV6-1 with TRBJ2-7, with a tentative D call TRBD2 (6 bases). V was shortened by 5 bases and J by 2 bases, with 13 bases between the two germline ends. Germline V gene data show CDR1 as MNHNS and CDR2 as SASEGT. There are 14 residues in the CDR3.

The chain combines TRBV5-6 with TRBJ2-2, with D tentatively TRBD1 (5 bases). This CDR3 comprises 14 residues. The germline CDR1 and CDR2 sequences are SGHDT and YYEEEE. Trimming stripped 2 bases from V and 6 bases from J, with 11 bases between. The DNA of the CDR3 is TGTGCCAGCAGCTTTGGCAGGGTCGCCGGGGAGCTGTTTTTT. Its protein product is CASSFGRVAGELFF.

CDR3 coding DNA: TGTGCCAGCAGTTTATGTTGTGGGGGACGGGGCACTGAAGCTTTCTTT. Translating gives CASSLCCGGRGTEAFF. The chain combines TRBV27 with TRBJ1-1, with D possibly being TRBD1 (5 bases). V was shortened by 1 base and J by 4 bases, with 16 bases between the two germline ends. The V gene's germline CDR1 is MNHEY and CDR2 SMNVEV (reference sequence). This CDR3 spans 16 amino acids.

This clonotype is a singleton in its sample. V gene TRBV20-1 combines with J gene TRBJ2-7; D is ambiguous. Trimming pared 3 bases from V and 3 bases from J, leaving 12 bases between. Germline V gene lookup returns CDR1 DFQATT and CDR2 SNEGSKA (reference sequence). This CDR3 comprises 13 residues. This chain's CDR3 is CSASPVDVYEQYF. The CDR3 region has the DNA TGCAGTGCTAGCCCCGTTGACGTCTACGAGCAGTACTTC.

This clonotype was recorded a few times. The chain recombines TRBV12-3 or TRBV12-4 with TRBJ2-7, with a weak D call TRBD2 (6 bases). Deletions cut 3 bases from V and 3 bases from J, with 12 bases between. The CDR3 is 14 residues long. CDR3 residues: CASSFEAGYYEQYF. DNA for the CDR3: TGTGCCAGCAGTTTTGAGGCGGGATACTACGAGCAGTACTTC.

V usage is TRBV5-5 and J usage is TRBJ1-1; 8 bases line up with TRBD1. J gave up 5 bases and V 4 bases, and 10 bases lay outside the gene matches. The CDR3 is made up of 15 amino acids. The V gene's germline CDR1 is SGHKS and CDR2 YYEKEE (reference sequence). The CDR3 region is CASSRVDRGETEAFF. CDR3 in DNA: TGTGCCAGCAGCCGAGTCGACAGGGGAGAAACTGAAGCTTTCTTT. The entire variable domain, with the rest obtained from reference TRBV5-5 and TRBJ1-1, is as follows: DAGVTQSPTHLIKTRGQQVTLRCSPISGHKSVSWYQQVLGQGPQFIFQYYEKEERGRGNFPDRFSARQFPNYSSELNVNALLLGDSALYLCASSRVDRGETEAFFGQGTRLTVV.

This clonotype was recorded a few times. This sequence joins TRBV20-1 and TRBJ2-7; D gene unclear. The CDR3 loop spans 13 amino acids. Trimming cost V 0 bases and J 3 bases, with 9 bases left between them. CDR1 is DFQATT, CDR2 SNEGSKA, per germline (reference sequence). CDR3 protein: CSARDRPNYEQYF. As DNA, the CDR3 is TGCAGTGCTAGAGACCGCCCGAACTACGAGCAGTACTTC.

The rearrangement links TRBV29-1 to TRBJ1-1; 7 nucleotides match TRBD1. CDR1 and CDR2 from the germline V gene are SQVTM and ANQGSEA. The CDR3 totals 15 residues. J lost 2 bases, V lost 4 bases, and 10 bases had no gene match. CDR3 loop: CSVGDSATKNTEAFF. DNA for the CDR3: TGCAGCGTTGGGGACAGCGCGACTAAAAACACTGAAGCTTTCTTT.

The table lists this clonotype with a few counts. The chain carries TRBV10-3 and TRBJ1-2; D uncertain. V lost 0 bases and J lost 4, with 18 bases in between. This CDR3 spans 17 amino acids. Germline CDR1 reads ENHRY; CDR2 reads SYGVKD. The CDR3 protein is CAISESQDRSPLYGYTF. The DNA of the CDR3 is TGTGCCATCAGTGAGTCCCAGGACCGTTCTCCTCTCTATGGCTACACCTTC.

This clonotype was counted ten times or more. The J gene is TRBJ2-1, the V gene TRBV29-1; the D is unclear. Germline V lookup: CDR1 SQVTM, CDR2 ANQGSEA. The CDR3 has 13 residues. Trimming cost V 4 bases and J 4 bases, with 11 bases left between them. In DNA form, the CDR3 reads TGCAGCGTTGCGGTGTCCCTTTACAATGAGCAGTTCTTC. Protein product: CSVAVSLYNEQFF.

This clonotype was found many times. The rearrangement links TRBV11-1 to TRBJ2-1, with TRBD1 as a possible D gene (5 bases). This CDR3 region has 18 residues. Germline assignment: CDR1 SGHAT and CDR2 FQDESV (reference sequence). Trimming cost V 5 bases and J 0 bases, with 20 bases left between them. CDR3 nucleotides: TGTGCCAGCAGCCCTCCCCAGGGCTCCTCGAGCTCCTACAATGAGCAGTTCTTC. This codes for CASSPPQGSSSSYNEQFF.

V is TRBV20-1 and J is TRBJ2-1; D gene ambiguous. Germline V gene sequence: CDR1 DFQATT, CDR2 SNEGSKA (reference sequence). V was clipped by 0 bases and J by 3 bases, with 9 bases between them. The CDR3 extends over 14 amino acids. The CDR3: CSARDLSHYNEQFF. CDR3 in DNA: TGCAGTGCTAGAGATCTCTCTCACTACAATGAGCAGTTCTTC.

This clonotype was seen more than once but under ten times. The chain recombines TRBV6-2 or TRBV6-3 with TRBJ2-1; D ambiguous. Trimming stripped 5 bases from V and 0 bases from J, with 11 bases between. This CDR3 has 15 amino acids. CDR1 and CDR2 from the germline V gene are MNHEY and SVGEGT. The CDR3 DNA reads TGTGCCAGCAGTCCCTTTATAGGCTCCTACAATGAGCAGTTCTTC. Amino acid sequence: CASSPFIGSYNEQFF.

The chain carries TRBV4-2 and TRBJ1-1, with 7 bases aligning to TRBD1. The V gene end was trimmed by 0 bases and the J gene end by 4 bases; junction bases not matched to a gene: 5. The CDR3 extends over 15 amino acids. In germline, CDR1 is LGHNA, CDR2 YNFKEQ. In nucleotides, the CDR3 is TGTGCCAGCAGCCAAGAGGAGGGGGCGCCCACTGAAGCTTTCTTT. Its translation is CASSQEEGAPTEAFF.

This clonotype appeared a few times. This rearrangement joins TRBV15 to TRBJ2-1, with 8 bases lining up with TRBD2. Trimming at V came to 5 bases and at J to 6 bases, leaving 12 bases not matched to a gene. The length of the CDR3 is 16 residues. Germline V CDR1 and CDR2: LNHNV, YYDKDF (reference sequence). The CDR3 region has the DNA TGTGCCACCAGCGGGGCCCTAGGCCTAGCGGGCAATGAGCAGTTCTTC. Translation gives CATSGALGLAGNEQFF.

V gene TRBV7-9 combines with J gene TRBJ2-7, with 8 nucleotides matching TRBD1. V was pared by 1 base and J by 5 bases, with 7 bases of the junction left unmatched. The CDR3 extends over 15 amino acids. CDR1 and CDR2 from the germline V gene are SEHNR and FQNEAQ (reference sequence). CDR3: CASSLGPGGKDEQYF. The DNA of the CDR3 is TGTGCCAGCAGCTTAGGTCCAGGGGGCAAAGACGAGCAGTACTTC.

This clonotype has just a few counts. The J gene is TRBJ2-1, the V gene TRBV27, with 8 positions matching TRBD2. With V trimmed by 3 bases and J by 6 bases, 7 bases remained unmatched. The CDR3 loop spans 15 amino acids. From germline, CDR1 is MNHEY and CDR2 SMNVEV (reference sequence). This CDR3 reads CASSFGAGVSNEQFF. CDR3 DNA sequence: TGTGCCAGCAGTTTCGGAGCGGGAGTTTCCAATGAGCAGTTCTTC.

This clonotype was seen a few times. This chain connects TRBV2 to TRBJ2-7, with a tentative D call TRBD1 (5 bases). Per the germline V gene, CDR1 is SNHLY and CDR2 is FYNNEI. Trimming shortened V by 5 bases and J by 2 bases, and 16 bases separated the two germline ends. This CDR3 comprises 15 residues. The CDR3 reads CASSTQGTPAYEQYF. Written as DNA, the CDR3 is TGTGCCAGCAGTACCCAGGGAACCCCAGCCTACGAGCAGTACTTC.

This clonotype was detected only a few times. The rearrangement joins TRBV7-8 to TRBJ2-5, with 7 positions matching TRBD1. Germline CDR1 SGHVS, CDR2 FQNEAQ. Trimming removed 3 bases from V and 4 bases from J; junction bases left unmatched: 5. This CDR3 has 14 amino acids. The CDR3 region is CASSLGQLAETQYF. The CDR3 region has the DNA TGTGCCAGCAGCTTGGGACAGTTAGCAGAGACCCAGTACTTC.

In its sample, this clonotype was seen a few times. The chain couples TRBV18 to TRBJ2-3; 9 bases are shared with TRBD1. This CDR3 contains 17 residues. Germline CDR1 and CDR2: KGHSH and LQKENI. The trim removed 4 bases at V and 6 bases at J, leaving 14 bases unmatched. The DNA of the CDR3 is TGTGCCAGCTCACGATATTGGAGACAGGGGGAGCGGGATACGCAGTATTTT. This gives the protein CASSRYWRQGERDTQYF.